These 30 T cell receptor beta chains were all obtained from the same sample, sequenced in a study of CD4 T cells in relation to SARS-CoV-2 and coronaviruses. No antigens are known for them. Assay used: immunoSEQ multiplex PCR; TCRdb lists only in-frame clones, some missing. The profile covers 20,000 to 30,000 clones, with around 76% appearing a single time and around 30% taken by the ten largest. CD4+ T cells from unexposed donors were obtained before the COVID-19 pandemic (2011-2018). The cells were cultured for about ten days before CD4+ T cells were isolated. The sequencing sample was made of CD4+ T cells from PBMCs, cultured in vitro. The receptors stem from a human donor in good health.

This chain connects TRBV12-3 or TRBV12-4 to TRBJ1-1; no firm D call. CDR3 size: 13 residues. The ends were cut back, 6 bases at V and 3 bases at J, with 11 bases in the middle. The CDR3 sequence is CASRPYGYTEAFF. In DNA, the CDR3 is TGTGCCAGCAGACCCTACGGTTACACTGAAGCTTTCTTT.

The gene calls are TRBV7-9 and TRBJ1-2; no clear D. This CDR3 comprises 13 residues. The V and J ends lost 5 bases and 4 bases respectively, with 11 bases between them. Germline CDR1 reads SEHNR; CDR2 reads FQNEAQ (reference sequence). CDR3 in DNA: TGTGCCAGCAGCGGCCAGGCAATCTATGGCTACACCTTC. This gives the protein CASSGQAIYGYTF.

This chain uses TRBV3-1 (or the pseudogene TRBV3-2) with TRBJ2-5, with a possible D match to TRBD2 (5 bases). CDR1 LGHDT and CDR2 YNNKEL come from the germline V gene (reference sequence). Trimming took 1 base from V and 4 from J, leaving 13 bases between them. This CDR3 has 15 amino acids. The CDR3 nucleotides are TGTGCCAGCAGCCAAGGAGTCGGAGAGGGAGAGACCCAGTACTTC. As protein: CASSQGVGEGETQYF.

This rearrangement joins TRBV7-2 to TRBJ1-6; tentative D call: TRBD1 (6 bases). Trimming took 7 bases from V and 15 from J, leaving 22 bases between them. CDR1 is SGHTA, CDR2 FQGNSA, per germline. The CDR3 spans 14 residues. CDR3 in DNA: TGTGCCAGCATCTCGCGGGACACCGAACAACTCCTCCACTTT. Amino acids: CASISRDTEQLLHF.

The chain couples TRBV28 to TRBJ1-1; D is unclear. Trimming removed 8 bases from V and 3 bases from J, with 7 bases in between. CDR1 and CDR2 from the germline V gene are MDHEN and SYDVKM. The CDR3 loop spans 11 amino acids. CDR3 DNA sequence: TGTGCCAGCTACCAGCACACTGAAGCTTTCTTT. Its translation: CASYQHTEAFF.

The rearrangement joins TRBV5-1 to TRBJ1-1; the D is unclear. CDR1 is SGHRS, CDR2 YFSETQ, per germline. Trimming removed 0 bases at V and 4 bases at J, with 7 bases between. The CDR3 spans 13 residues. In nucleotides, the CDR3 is TGCGCCAGCAGCTTGGGTGGAGCCACTGAAGCTTTCTTT. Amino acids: CASSLGGATEAFF.

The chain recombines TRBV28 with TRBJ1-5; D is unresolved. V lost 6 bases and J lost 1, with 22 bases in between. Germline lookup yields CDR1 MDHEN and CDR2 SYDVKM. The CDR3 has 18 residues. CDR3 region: CASSPPRRGGRSNQPQHF. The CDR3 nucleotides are TGTGCCAGCAGCCCGCCTAGGCGGGGTGGCCGGAGCAATCAGCCCCAGCATTTT.

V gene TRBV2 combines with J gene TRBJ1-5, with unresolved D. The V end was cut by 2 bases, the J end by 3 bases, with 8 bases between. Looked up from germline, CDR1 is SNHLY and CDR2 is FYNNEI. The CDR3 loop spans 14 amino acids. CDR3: CASSEFQDNQPQHF. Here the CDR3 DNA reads TGTGCCAGCAGTGAATTTCAGGACAATCAGCCCCAGCATTTT.

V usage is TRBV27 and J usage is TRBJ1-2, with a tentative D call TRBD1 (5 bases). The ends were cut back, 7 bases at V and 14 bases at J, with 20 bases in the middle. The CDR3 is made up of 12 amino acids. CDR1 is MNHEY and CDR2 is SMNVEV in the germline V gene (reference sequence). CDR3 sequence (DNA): TGTGCCAGCACCTCTTGGGGGTCCCCTTCAACCTTC. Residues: CASTSWGSPSTF.

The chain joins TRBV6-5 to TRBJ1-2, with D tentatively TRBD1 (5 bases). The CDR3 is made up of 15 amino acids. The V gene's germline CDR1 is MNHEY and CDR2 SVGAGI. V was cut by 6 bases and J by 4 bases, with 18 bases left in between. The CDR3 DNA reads TGTGCCAGCAGCCTAACAGGAGCTGGGAGCTATGGCTACACCTTC. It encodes CASSLTGAGSYGYTF.

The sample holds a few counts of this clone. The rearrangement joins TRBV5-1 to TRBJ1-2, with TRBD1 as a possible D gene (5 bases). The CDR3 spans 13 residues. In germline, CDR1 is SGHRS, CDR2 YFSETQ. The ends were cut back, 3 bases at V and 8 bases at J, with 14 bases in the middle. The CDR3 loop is CASSWGVGAGYTF. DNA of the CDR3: TGCGCCAGCAGCTGGGGGGTAGGGGCCGGCTACACCTTC. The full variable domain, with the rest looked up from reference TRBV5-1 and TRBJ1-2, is KAGVTQTPRYLIKTRGQQVTLSCSPISGHRSVSWYQQTPGQGLQFLFEYFSETQRNKGNFPGRFSGRQFSNSRSEMNVSTLELGDSALYLCASSWGVGAGYTFGSGTRLTVV.

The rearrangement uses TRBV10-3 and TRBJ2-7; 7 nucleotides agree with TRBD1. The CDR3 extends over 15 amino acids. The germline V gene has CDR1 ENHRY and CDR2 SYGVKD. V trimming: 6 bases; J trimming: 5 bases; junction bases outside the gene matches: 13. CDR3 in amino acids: CAISGTGQRLDEQYF. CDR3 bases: TGTGCCATCAGCGGGACGGGACAGAGGCTTGACGAGCAGTACTTC.

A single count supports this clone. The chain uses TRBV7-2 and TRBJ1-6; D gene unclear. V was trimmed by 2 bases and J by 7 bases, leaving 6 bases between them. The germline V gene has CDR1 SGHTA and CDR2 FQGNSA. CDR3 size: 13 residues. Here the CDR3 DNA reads TGTGCCAGCAGCTTAATATCGAATTCACCCCTCCACTTT. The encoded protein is CASSLISNSPLHF.

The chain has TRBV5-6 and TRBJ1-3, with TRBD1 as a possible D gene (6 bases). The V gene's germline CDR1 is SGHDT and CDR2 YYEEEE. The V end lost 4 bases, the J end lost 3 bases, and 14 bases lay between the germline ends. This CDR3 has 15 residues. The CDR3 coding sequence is TGTGCCAGCAGCCGCAGGGGCCAGGGTGGAAACACCATATATTTT. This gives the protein CASSRRGQGGNTIYF.

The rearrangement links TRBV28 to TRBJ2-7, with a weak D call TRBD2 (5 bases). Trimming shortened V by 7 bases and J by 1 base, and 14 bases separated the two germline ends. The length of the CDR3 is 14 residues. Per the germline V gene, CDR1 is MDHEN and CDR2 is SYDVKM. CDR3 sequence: CASTPSRLSYEQYF. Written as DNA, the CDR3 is TGTGCCAGCACCCCTAGCAGGCTATCCTACGAGCAGTACTTC.

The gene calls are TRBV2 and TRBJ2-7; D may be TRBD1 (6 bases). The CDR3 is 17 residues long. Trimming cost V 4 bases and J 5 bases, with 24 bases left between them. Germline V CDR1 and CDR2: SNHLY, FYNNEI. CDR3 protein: CASSVSTGIGPSDEQYF. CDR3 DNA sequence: TGTGCCAGCAGTGTATCTACAGGGATAGGCCCCTCAGACGAGCAGTACTTC.

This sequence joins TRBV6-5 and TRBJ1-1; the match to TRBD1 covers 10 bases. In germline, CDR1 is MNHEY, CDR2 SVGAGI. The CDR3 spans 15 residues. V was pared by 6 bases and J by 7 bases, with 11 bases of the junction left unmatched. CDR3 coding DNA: TGTGCCAGCAGCTTCCAGACAGGGGGCTTGAATGAAGCTTTCTTT. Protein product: CASSFQTGGLNEAFF.

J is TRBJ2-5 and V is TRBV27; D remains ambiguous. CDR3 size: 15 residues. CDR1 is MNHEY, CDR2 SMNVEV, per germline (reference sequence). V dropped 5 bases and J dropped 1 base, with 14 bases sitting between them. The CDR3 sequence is CASSKSPGGQETQYF. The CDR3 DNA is TGTGCCAGCAGTAAATCCCCCGGCGGCCAAGAGACCCAGTACTTC.

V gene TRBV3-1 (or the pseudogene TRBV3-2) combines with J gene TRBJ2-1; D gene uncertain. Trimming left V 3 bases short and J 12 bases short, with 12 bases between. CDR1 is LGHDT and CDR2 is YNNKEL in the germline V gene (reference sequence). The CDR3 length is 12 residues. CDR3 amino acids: CASSQATRGQFF. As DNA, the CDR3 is TGTGCCAGCAGCCAGGCAACCAGAGGGCAGTTCTTC.

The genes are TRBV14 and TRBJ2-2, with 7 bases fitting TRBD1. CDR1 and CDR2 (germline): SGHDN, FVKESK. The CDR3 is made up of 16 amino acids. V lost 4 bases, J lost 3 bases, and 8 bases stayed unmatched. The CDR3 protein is CASSPFRGTDTGELFF. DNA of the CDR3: TGTGCCAGCAGCCCCTTCAGGGGGACGGACACCGGGGAGCTGTTTTTT.

CDR3 nucleotides: TGTGCCAGCTCACGAATGGGACAGGGTCTCCACGAGCAGTACTTC. As protein: CASSRMGQGLHEQYF. J is TRBJ2-7 and V is TRBV18; 9 nucleotides match TRBD1. Germline assignment: CDR1 KGHSH and CDR2 LQKENI. After removal of 4 bases from V and 5 bases from J, the junction contained 9 bases not matched to a gene. This CDR3 has 15 residues.

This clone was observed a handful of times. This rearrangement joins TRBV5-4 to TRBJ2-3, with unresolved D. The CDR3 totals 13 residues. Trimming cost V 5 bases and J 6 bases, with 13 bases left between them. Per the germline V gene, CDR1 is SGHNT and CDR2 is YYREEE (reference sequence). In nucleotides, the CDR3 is TGTGCCAGCAGACCAGGCGTGTCGGATACGCAGTATTTT. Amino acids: CASRPGVSDTQYF. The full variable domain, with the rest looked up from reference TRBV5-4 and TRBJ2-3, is ETGVTQSPTHLIKTRGQQVTLRCSSQSGHNTVSWYQQALGQGPQFIFQYYREEENGRGNFPPRFSGLQFPNYSSELNVNALELDDSALYLCASRPGVSDTQYFGPGTRLTVL.

The CDR3: CASSVAQGYQETQYF. The CDR3 nucleotides read TGTGCCAGCAGCGTAGCTCAGGGGTACCAAGAGACCCAGTACTTC. The chain has TRBV9 and TRBJ2-5; a weak D match, TRBD1 (6 bases). The V end was cut by 0 bases, the J end by 0 bases, with 9 bases between. From germline, CDR1 is SGDLS and CDR2 YYNGEE. The CDR3 covers 15 residues.

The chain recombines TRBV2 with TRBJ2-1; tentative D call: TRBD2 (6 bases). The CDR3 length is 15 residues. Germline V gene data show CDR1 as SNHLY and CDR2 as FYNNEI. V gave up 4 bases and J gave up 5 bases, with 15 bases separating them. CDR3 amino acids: CASSVSGSGNNEQFF. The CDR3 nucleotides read TGTGCCAGCAGTGTTTCCGGGAGTGGGAACAATGAGCAGTTCTTC.

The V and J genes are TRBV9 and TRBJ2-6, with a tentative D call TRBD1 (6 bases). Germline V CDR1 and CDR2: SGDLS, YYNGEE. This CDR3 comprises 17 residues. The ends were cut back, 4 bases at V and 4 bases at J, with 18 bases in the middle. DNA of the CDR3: TGTGCCAGCAGCAAACGGGGACACCCAGGAGGGGCCAACGTCCTGACTTTC. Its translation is CASSKRGHPGGANVLTF.

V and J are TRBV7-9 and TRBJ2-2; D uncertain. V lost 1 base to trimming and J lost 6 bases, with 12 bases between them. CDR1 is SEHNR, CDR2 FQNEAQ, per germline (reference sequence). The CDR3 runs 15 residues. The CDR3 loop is CASSLGSLGSGELFF. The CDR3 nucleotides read TGTGCCAGCAGCTTAGGAAGTTTGGGTTCCGGGGAGCTGTTTTTT.

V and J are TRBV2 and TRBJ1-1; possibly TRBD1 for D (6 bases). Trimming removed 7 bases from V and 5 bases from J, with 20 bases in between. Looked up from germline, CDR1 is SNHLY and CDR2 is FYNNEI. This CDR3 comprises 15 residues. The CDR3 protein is CASTDNTGYSTEAFF. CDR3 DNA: TGTGCCAGCACCGATAATACAGGGTATTCAACTGAAGCTTTCTTT.

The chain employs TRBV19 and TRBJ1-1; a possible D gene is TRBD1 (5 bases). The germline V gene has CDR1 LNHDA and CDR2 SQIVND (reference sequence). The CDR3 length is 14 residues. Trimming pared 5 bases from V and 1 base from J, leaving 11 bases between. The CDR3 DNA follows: TGTGCCAGTAGTTGGGCAGGGACGAACACTGAAGCTTTCTTT. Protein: CASSWAGTNTEAFF. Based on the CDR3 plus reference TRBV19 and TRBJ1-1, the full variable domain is DGGITQSPKYLFRKEGQNVTLSCEQNLNHDAMYWYRQDPGQGLRLIYYSQIVNDFQKGDIAEGYSVSREKKESFPLTVTSAQKNPTAFYLCASSWAGTNTEAFFGQGTRLTVV.

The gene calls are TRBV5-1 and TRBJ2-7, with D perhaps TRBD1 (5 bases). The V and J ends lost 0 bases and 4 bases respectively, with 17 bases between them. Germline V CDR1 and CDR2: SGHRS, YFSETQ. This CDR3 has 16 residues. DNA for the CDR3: TGCGCCAGCAGCTTGGCATCAGGGAAGGGGATTTACGAGCAGTACTTC. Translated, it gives CASSLASGKGIYEQYF.

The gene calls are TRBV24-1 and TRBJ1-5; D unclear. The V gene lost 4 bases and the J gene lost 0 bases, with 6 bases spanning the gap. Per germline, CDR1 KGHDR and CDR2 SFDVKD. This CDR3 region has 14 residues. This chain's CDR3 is CATSDLNSNQPQHF. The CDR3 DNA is TGTGCCACCAGTGACTTAAATAGCAATCAGCCCCAGCATTTT.